One sample yielded the 13 T cell receptor beta chains listed below, sequenced in a study of regulatory T cells in long-lasting Graves disease. Indicated time point: newly diagnosed GD, antithyroid drugs for less than 3 months. RNA isolated from PBMCs was used to make the TCR library. To make TCR beta libraries, researchers used iRepertoire HTBI primers and Arm-PCR of CDR3 regions. TCRdb fed the multiplex PCR reads into MiXCR, producing one record per CDR3 protein. The table includes 350,000 to 450,000 distinct CDR3 sequences, approximately 12% detected once. These same records also appear under a second study, on T cells in Graves' hyperthyroidism and ophthalmopathy.

The sequences come from peripheral blood mononuclear cells (PBMCs), collected at new diagnosis, from a patient treated with antithyroid drugs. These receptors came from a woman in her late teens or twenties with Graves disease.

This chain links TRBV7-2 with TRBJ1-4, with no clear D. From germline, CDR1 is SGHTA and CDR2 FQGNSA. V lost 1 base and J lost 7, with 13 bases in between. This CDR3 contains 15 residues. The CDR3, as DNA: TGTGCCAGCAGCTTAGATTGGGTTAGGAGTGAAAAACTGTTTTTT. This encodes CASSLDWVRSEKLFF.

This clonotype was recorded many times. The chain is built from TRBV4-1 and TRBJ1-1; no reliable D call. Trimming removed 2 bases at V and 5 bases at J, with 15 bases between. Germline CDR1 MGHRA, CDR2 YSYEKL. The CDR3 extends over 15 amino acids. The CDR3 DNA reads as TGCGCCAGCAGCCAAACTCCGCCAGATAGGACTGAAGCTTTCTTT. It specifies CASSQTPPDRTEAFF.

This clonotype was found many times. CDR3 sequence reads: CASSESPYSNQPQHF. The DNA of the CDR3 is TGTGCCAGCAGTGAATCACCCTATAGCAATCAGCCCCAGCATTTT. The rearrangement links TRBV2 to TRBJ1-5; D remains unclear. The V end was cut by 2 bases, the J end by 0 bases, with 8 bases between. Per the germline V gene, CDR1 is SNHLY and CDR2 is FYNNEI. The length of the CDR3 is 15 residues.

This clonotype was picked up a small number of times. The chain has TRBV20-1 and TRBJ2-1; TRBD2 aligns across 13 bases. V dropped 3 bases and J dropped 12; count of bases not matched to a gene: 11. Per the germline V gene, CDR1 is DFQATT and CDR2 is SNEGSKA (reference sequence). The CDR3 loop spans 15 amino acids. This CDR3 is CSASLGLAGERRQFF. The CDR3 DNA is TGCAGTGCTAGCCTAGGACTAGCGGGAGAAAGACGGCAGTTCTTC.

This clonotype was picked up many times. The rearrangement joins TRBV29-1 to TRBJ1-3; no reliable D call. CDR1 is SQVTM, CDR2 ANQGSEA, per germline. The CDR3 sequence is 15 residues long. Trimming stripped 0 bases from V and 0 bases from J, with 9 bases between. The CDR3 nucleotides are TGCAGCGTTGAAGATCCATCGACCTCTGGAAACACCATATATTTT. It translates to CSVEDPSTSGNTIYF.

The rearrangement joins TRBV6-2 or TRBV6-3 to TRBJ2-7; D is ambiguous. Germline V lookup: CDR1 MNHEY, CDR2 SVGEGT. This CDR3 is built from 15 residues. Trimming removed 8 bases from V and 2 bases from J, with 19 bases in between. CDR3 in amino acids: CASQSQAYPPYEQYF. CDR3 DNA: TGTGCCAGCCAGAGTCAGGCGTACCCTCCCTACGAGCAGTACTTC.

The sample holds many counts of this clonotype. The gene calls are TRBV20-1 and TRBJ1-5; D might be TRBD1 (6 bases). The germline CDR1 and CDR2 sequences are DFQATT and SNEGSKA (reference sequence). This CDR3 is 14 amino acids long. The V end lost 5 bases, the J end lost 6 bases, and 17 bases lay between the germline ends. Here the CDR3 reads CSAAHREGGQPQHF. In nucleotides, the CDR3 is TGCAGTGCTGCCCACAGGGAAGGAGGTCAGCCCCAGCATTTT.

This clonotype came up many times. V and J are TRBV7-8 and TRBJ1-6; TRBD1 matches 9 bases. Germline trimming cut 4 bases from V and 2 bases from J; bases unmatched to any gene: 3. Germline-derived CDR1 and CDR2 are SGHVS and FQNEAQ. The CDR3 loop spans 16 amino acids. Here the CDR3 reads CASSSGQGTYNSPLHF. CDR3 in DNA: TGTGCCAGCAGCTCCGGACAGGGGACCTATAATTCACCCCTCCACTTT.

V and J are TRBV11-2 and TRBJ2-3; D is undetermined. The germline V gene encodes CDR1 SGHAT and CDR2 FQNNGV. The CDR3 covers 14 residues. Trimming removed 4 bases from V and 7 bases from J, with 15 bases in between. The CDR3 region is CASSYQLQRYTQYF. CDR3 nucleotides: TGTGCCAGCAGCTACCAGCTCCAGCGCTATACGCAGTATTTT.

The sample holds a few counts of this clonotype. This chain connects TRBV2 to TRBJ2-1; no clear D gene. From germline, CDR1 is SNHLY and CDR2 FYNNEI. V gave up 6 bases and J gave up 8 bases, with 20 bases separating them. This CDR3 is 15 amino acids long. CDR3 sequence (DNA): TGTGCCAGCAGAGACCCAATCCGACCTCCGGATGAGCAGTTCTTC. This translates into CASRDPIRPPDEQFF.

The chain uses TRBV15 and TRBJ2-7, with D perhaps TRBD1 or TRBD2 (5 bases each). Germline values: CDR1 LNHNV, CDR2 YYDKDF (reference sequence). CDR3 length equals 18 residues. V was cut by 0 bases and J by 0 bases, with 18 bases left in between. The CDR3: CATSREGEGQASSYEQYF. The CDR3 nucleotides read TGTGCCACCAGCAGAGAGGGGGAAGGGCAGGCCAGCTCCTACGAGCAGTACTTC.

The genes are TRBV19 and TRBJ1-5, with D uncertain. Looked up from germline, CDR1 is LNHDA and CDR2 is SQIVND (reference sequence). The ends were cut back, 7 bases at V and 6 bases at J, with 13 bases in the middle. The CDR3 has 13 amino acids. This CDR3 is CASTISDGQPQHF. CDR3 nucleotide sequence: TGTGCCAGTACTATCAGTGACGGTCAGCCCCAGCATTTT.

This clonotype was recorded at least ten times. This chain uses TRBV7-8 with TRBJ2-1; D is undetermined. V dropped 5 bases and J dropped 6 bases, with 14 bases sitting between them. The CDR3 sequence is 14 residues long. Germline loops: CDR1 SGHVS, CDR2 FQNEAQ. CDR3 coding DNA: TGTGCCAGCAGCAAGCATAGCCTTCCCAATGAGCAGTTCTTC. Translated, it gives CASSKHSLPNEQFF.